Each of the 9 T cell receptor beta chains below was sequenced from the same sample in a study of blood T cells in healthy people across ages. A second roughly 7 to 11 cycle PCR used barcoded and J-beta primers. TCRdb passed the 5' RACE reads through MiXCR, listing each CDR3 protein once. The sample lists approximately 800,000 distinct CDR3 sequences; 35% to 60% were seen once. Sequencing used blood. The receptors were gathered from a man older than 75 in good health.

The genes are TRBV10-3 and TRBJ2-3, with 7 bases fitting TRBD1. Germline V gene lookup returns CDR1 ENHRY and CDR2 SYGVKD. The CDR3 has 17 amino acids. The V segment lost 0 bases and the J segment 2 bases; nucleotides outside the gene matches: 8. The CDR3 bases are TGTGCCATCAGTGAGTCACCCGACAGGGATTACACAGATACGCAGTATTTT. This encodes CAISESPDRDYTDTQYF.

This clonotype was seen at least ten times. The V and J genes are TRBV5-1 and TRBJ2-7; D might be TRBD1 (6 bases). The length of the CDR3 is 14 residues. Germline CDR1 reads SGHRS; CDR2 reads YFSETQ. Trimming took 3 bases from V and 6 from J, leaving 16 bases between them. The CDR3 spells CASSYSQGPGEQYF. Here the CDR3 DNA reads TGCGCCAGCAGCTACTCACAGGGACCGGGCGAGCAGTACTTC.

The J gene is TRBJ2-4, the V gene TRBV29-1; D not resolved. The CDR3 is 12 residues long. The V end lost 0 bases, the J end lost 13 bases, and 13 bases lay between the germline ends. Germline V gene data show CDR1 as SQVTM and CDR2 as ANQGSEA. CDR3 residues: CSVEDLGYGQYF. The DNA for the CDR3 is TGCAGCGTTGAAGATCTCGGGTACGGGCAGTACTTC.

The chain links TRBV4-3 to TRBJ2-1, with TRBD2 as a possible D gene (6 bases). Germline V gives CDR1 LGHNA, CDR2 YSLEER. The CDR3 loop spans 16 amino acids. V was trimmed by 1 base and J by 5 bases, leaving 15 bases between them. Here the CDR3 reads CASSQGVGGANNEQFF. CDR3 bases: TGCGCCAGCAGCCAAGGGGTCGGGGGAGCAAACAATGAGCAGTTCTTC.

The rearrangement uses TRBV28 and TRBJ1-5; D not certain. The CDR3 contains 12 residues. Deletions cut 5 bases from V and 5 bases from J, with 7 bases between. Germline V lookup: CDR1 MDHEN, CDR2 SYDVKM. CDR3 amino acids: CASSQAHQPQHF. The CDR3 DNA reads TGTGCCAGCAGTCAGGCCCATCAGCCCCAGCATTTT.

The rearrangement links TRBV7-2 to TRBJ2-5; D is possibly TRBD1 or TRBD2 (5 bases each). Looked up from germline, CDR1 is SGHTA and CDR2 is FQGNSA. The CDR3 is 13 residues long. Trimming stripped 1 base from V and 7 bases from J, with 10 bases between. The DNA of the CDR3 is TGTGCCAGCAGCTTAGGGGGCGGAGGGACCCAGTACTTC. The encoded protein is CASSLGGGGTQYF. The variable domain in full, completed from reference TRBV7-2 and TRBJ2-5, reads GAGVSQSPSNKVTEKGKDVELRCDPISGHTALYWYRQSLGQGLEFLIYFQGNSAPDKSGLPSDRFSAERTGGSVSTLTIQRTQQEDSAVYLCASSLGGGGTQYFGPGTRLLVL.

The J gene is TRBJ2-4, the V gene TRBV20-1, with D maybe TRBD2 (6 bases). V lost 6 bases and J lost 10, with 13 bases in between. The CDR3 has 11 residues. Germline loops: CDR1 DFQATT, CDR2 SNEGSKA (reference sequence). The DNA of the CDR3 is TGCAGTGCCCATTGGGCGGGAATTCAGTACTTC. Protein sequence: CSAHWAGIQYF.

There are many counts of this clonotype. This chain uses TRBV20-1 with TRBJ1-1; possibly TRBD1 for D (5 bases). V was shortened by 5 bases and J by 3 bases, with 13 bases between the two germline ends. Germline V lookup: CDR1 DFQATT, CDR2 SNEGSKA (reference sequence). This CDR3 is built from 13 residues. This CDR3 reads CSADRGAYTEAFF. CDR3 in DNA: TGCAGTGCTGACCGAGGGGCCTACACTGAAGCTTTCTTT.

CDR3 DNA: TGTGCCAGCAGCTTCGGGGTTCCGGGAGGCTACACCTTC. Amino acid sequence: CASSFGVPGGYTF. The chain is built from TRBV13 and TRBJ1-2; D not resolved. The CDR3 sequence is 13 residues long. V was shortened by 3 bases and J by 8 bases, with 13 bases between the two germline ends. Germline CDR1 and CDR2: PRHDT and FYEKMQ (reference sequence).